These 24 T cell receptor beta chains share one sample of origin, sequenced in a study of cytomegalovirus exposure and HLA in healthy donors. PCR used 60 Vbeta primers and 13 Jbeta primers. Profiling relied on immunoSEQ multiplex PCR, and the TCRdb table lists in-frame clones only, not all of them. The repertoire holds over 100,000 clones, approximately 71% seen once, with approximately 8% in the top ten. Sequenced material: PBMCs. These receptors were collected from a middle-aged man in good health and CMV-seronegative.

This chain joins TRBV11-2 and TRBJ2-1; D unclear. Germline V lookup: CDR1 SGHAT, CDR2 FQNNGV. The CDR3 extends over 15 amino acids. Trimming removed 0 bases at V and 12 bases at J, with 18 bases between. The CDR3 region has the DNA TGTGCCAGCAGCTTAGATCCTCGTGGAGCTCTTTCGCAGTTCTTC. Residues: CASSLDPRGALSQFF.

The V call is TRBV19, the J call TRBJ1-1; 7 nucleotides align to TRBD1. The J segment lost 7 bases and the V segment lost 1 base, leaving 9 bases of the junction unmatched. There are 15 residues in the CDR3. Per the germline V gene, CDR1 is LNHDA and CDR2 is SQIVND (reference sequence). Here the CDR3 reads CASSIVGTGASEAFF. The DNA of the CDR3 is TGTGCCAGTAGTATAGTGGGCACAGGGGCCAGTGAAGCTTTCTTT.

This clone has a handful of counts. This chain connects TRBV13 to TRBJ2-7; 7 positions match TRBD1. This CDR3 comprises 15 residues. Germline-derived CDR1 and CDR2 are PRHDT and FYEKMQ (reference sequence). Trimming cost V 4 bases and J 0 bases; bases outside gene matches: 6. CDR3 nucleotides: TGTGCCAGCAGCTCCCGCAGGGGGATCTCCTACGAGCAGTACTTC. Protein product: CASSSRRGISYEQYF.

This clone is medium-sized (0.01 to 0.1%). The gene calls are TRBV4-2 and TRBJ2-7; 8 bases map to TRBD2. The CDR3 consists of 16 residues. The V gene's germline CDR1 is LGHNA and CDR2 YNFKEQ. After removal of 0 bases from V and 2 bases from J, the junction contained 6 bases not matched to a gene. In DNA form, the CDR3 reads TGTGCCAGCAGCCAAGATCGTAGGCGGGGGGCCTACGAGCAGTACTTC. Its protein is CASSQDRRRGAYEQYF.

The chain uses TRBV30 and TRBJ2-2; the D is unclear. Germline CDR1 reads GTSNPN; CDR2 reads SVGIG (reference sequence). Trimming removed 5 bases from V and 1 base from J, with 8 bases in between. This CDR3 comprises 13 residues. The CDR3 DNA reads TGTGCCTGGCTCCCCCGGAACACCGGGGAGCTGTTTTTT. Its protein product is CAWLPRNTGELFF.

This chain uses TRBV7-2 with TRBJ1-1; TRBD1 might be the D (5 bases). Deletions cut 3 bases from V and 10 bases from J, with 27 bases between. The V gene's germline CDR1 is SGHTA and CDR2 FQGNSA. The CDR3 is 17 residues long. The CDR3, as DNA: TGTGCCAGCAGCTTCGGGATCAGGCGCGGGGGACTCTGCGGAGCTTTCTTT. Translation: CASSFGIRRGGLCGAFF.

This sequence joins TRBV6-1 and TRBJ1-6; D not certain. The V gene lost 6 bases and the J gene lost 4 bases, with 7 bases spanning the gap. Germline CDR1 is MNHNS and CDR2 is SASEGT. CDR3 length equals 13 residues. The CDR3 coding sequence is TGTGCCAGCAGGGGCCCTTATAATTCACCCCTCCACTTT. Translated, it gives CASRGPYNSPLHF.

V is TRBV6-1 and J is TRBJ1-4, with 8 bases that match TRBD1. This CDR3 is built from 14 residues. Germline lookup yields CDR1 MNHNS and CDR2 SASEGT. V dropped 1 base and J dropped 7; count of bases not matched to a gene: 2. The chain's CDR3 is CASSEGTGFEKLFF. CDR3 DNA: TGTGCCAGCAGTGAAGGGACAGGGTTTGAAAAACTGTTTTTT.

This clone turned up a few times. The rearrangement joins TRBV19 to TRBJ1-1; TRBD1 matches at 11 bases. The ends lost 5 bases at V and 3 bases at J; junction bases unmatched: 2. Germline V lookup: CDR1 LNHDA, CDR2 SQIVND (reference sequence). The CDR3 totals 14 residues. CDR3: CASSLGQGDTEAFF. The CDR3 DNA reads TGTGCCAGTAGTTTGGGACAGGGGGACACTGAAGCTTTCTTT.

The genes are TRBV5-1 and TRBJ2-1; 9 nucleotides align to TRBD2. CDR1 is SGHRS, CDR2 YFSETQ, per germline. This CDR3 region has 15 residues. V shed 5 bases and J 10 bases; nucleotides not matched to a gene: 13. Written as DNA, the CDR3 is TGCGCCAGCAGGCCGACAGGGCACAGCGGGGGGGAGCAGTTCTTC. Protein sequence: CASRPTGHSGGEQFF.

This clone appeared a few times. The genes are TRBV18 and TRBJ1-3; perhaps TRBD1 as D (5 bases). V lost 3 bases to trimming and J lost 8 bases, with 11 bases between them. The CDR3 runs to 13 residues. Germline loops: CDR1 KGHSH, CDR2 LQKENI. CDR3 in DNA: TGTGCCAGCTCACCTGGGGCGGCGGACACCATATATTTT. This sequence encodes CASSPGAADTIYF.

In its sample, this clone was seen once. The chain joins TRBV6-1 to TRBJ2-3, with 9 positions matching TRBD1. Germline V gene lookup returns CDR1 MNHNS and CDR2 SASEGT. V lost 6 bases, J lost 1 base, and 5 bases stayed unmatched. The CDR3 length is 15 residues. Here the CDR3 reads CASRYWDRGTDTQYF. The CDR3 nucleotides are TGTGCCAGCAGGTATTGGGACAGGGGCACAGATACGCAGTATTTT.

This chain uses TRBV28 with TRBJ2-7; perhaps TRBD2 as D (6 bases). The CDR3 loop spans 15 amino acids. Trimming left V 3 bases short and J 2 bases short, with 14 bases between. Germline CDR1 is MDHEN and CDR2 is SYDVKM. CDR3 sequence reads: CASSFGRDQTYEQYF. The DNA of the CDR3 is TGTGCCAGCAGTTTCGGGCGGGACCAGACCTACGAGCAGTACTTC. Combining the CDR3 with reference TRBV28 and TRBJ2-7 gives the whole variable domain DVKVTQSSRYLVKRTGEKVFLECVQDMDHENMFWYRQDPGLGLRLIYFSYDVKMKEKGDIPEGYSVSREKKERFSLILESASTNQTSMYLCASSFGRDQTYEQYFGPGTRLTVT.

The table lists this clone with a few counts. This chain connects TRBV4-2 to TRBJ1-2; no clear D. Germline V gene data show CDR1 as LGHNA and CDR2 as YNFKEQ. This CDR3 is built from 17 residues. V gave up 1 base and J gave up 1 base, with 16 bases separating them. The CDR3 DNA sequence: TGTGCCAGCAGCCAAGTAGAGGGTACGGCAAATAACTATGGCTACACCTTC. Translated: CASSQVEGTANNYGYTF.

The rearrangement joins TRBV27 to TRBJ2-7; 8 bases agree with TRBD2. Germline trimming cut 3 bases from V and 0 bases from J; bases unmatched to any gene: 7. The CDR3 runs 16 residues. Germline loops: CDR1 MNHEY, CDR2 SMNVEV (reference sequence). Written as DNA, the CDR3 is TGTGCCAGCAGTTTCTCGGGGGGGGCCAGCTCCTACGAGCAGTACTTC. Amino acid sequence: CASSFSGGASSYEQYF.

The sample holds a few counts of this clone. The genes are TRBV7-6 and TRBJ1-2, with 8 bases lining up with TRBD1. The CDR3 spans 12 residues. Germline CDR1 SGHVS, CDR2 FNYEAQ. J was trimmed by 6 bases and V by 5 bases; bases with no gene match: 2. The CDR3 coding sequence is TGTGCCAGCAGCACGGACAGGGATGGCTACACCTTC. Translation gives CASSTDRDGYTF.

This rearrangement joins TRBV4-3 to TRBJ2-1; 11 nucleotides agree with TRBD2. The length of the CDR3 is 17 residues. Per germline, CDR1 LGHNA and CDR2 YSLEER. V shed 3 bases and J 4 bases; nucleotides not matched to a gene: 8. CDR3: CASSQGIAGGPYNEQFF. DNA for the CDR3: TGCGCCAGCAGCCAGGGAATAGCGGGGGGGCCTTACAATGAGCAGTTCTTC.

The chain joins TRBV7-3 to TRBJ2-2; the D is unclear. CDR3 size: 13 residues. From germline, CDR1 is SGHTA and CDR2 FQGTGA. V was trimmed by 4 bases and J by 7 bases, leaving 10 bases between them. The CDR3 region is CASSYTFGGELFF. The CDR3 region has the DNA TGTGCCAGCAGCTATACCTTCGGCGGGGAGCTGTTTTTT.

The rearrangement links TRBV9 to TRBJ2-5, with 12 bases that match TRBD2. The V segment lost 3 bases and the J segment 4 bases; nucleotides outside the gene matches: 10. CDR1 is SGDLS, CDR2 YYNGEE, per germline. The CDR3 length is 17 residues. CDR3 coding DNA: TGTGCCAGCAGCGGGCTAGCGGGGGGGCTCCGATCAGAGACCCAGTACTTC. It codes for CASSGLAGGLRSETQYF.

The chain carries TRBV5-1 and TRBJ2-7; weak D call: TRBD2 (5 bases). The CDR3 totals 14 residues. Looked up from germline, CDR1 is SGHRS and CDR2 is YFSETQ. The V and J ends lost 0 bases and 6 bases respectively, with 13 bases between them. The CDR3 nucleotides read TGCGCCAGCAGCTTGGCGGTCGGGGTCGTCGAGCAGTACTTC. This sequence encodes CASSLAVGVVEQYF. Combining the CDR3 with reference TRBV5-1 and TRBJ2-7 gives the whole variable domain KAGVTQTPRYLIKTRGQQVTLSCSPISGHRSVSWYQQTPGQGLQFLFEYFSETQRNKGNFPGRFSGRQFSNSRSEMNVSTLELGDSALYLCASSLAVGVVEQYFGPGTRLTVT.

The V and J genes are TRBV4-3 and TRBJ2-2, with 11 nucleotides matching TRBD2. CDR1 and CDR2 (germline): LGHNA, YSLEER. This CDR3 comprises 19 residues. J gave up 0 bases and V 3 bases, and 9 bases lay outside the gene matches. The CDR3 region is CASSHGAIAGGPNTGELFF. For the CDR3, the DNA is TGCGCCAGCAGCCATGGAGCTATAGCGGGGGGGCCGAACACCGGGGAGCTGTTTTTT.

The sample holds a few counts of this clone. Other DNA sequences of this sample code for an identical CDR3. V gene TRBV7-8 combines with J gene TRBJ2-7; TRBD1 matches 7 bases. Germline V lookup: CDR1 SGHVS, CDR2 FQNEAQ. With 0 bases clipped from V and 2 bases from J, the junction kept 4 bases outside the gene matches. This CDR3 contains 15 residues. The CDR3 DNA sequence: TGTGCCAGCAGCTTAGCGCGACAGGGTCCCTACGAGCAGTACTTC. Protein sequence: CASSLARQGPYEQYF.

This clone was found once. The V gene is TRBV2, the J gene TRBJ2-2; tentatively, D is TRBD2 (7 bases). Germline values: CDR1 SNHLY, CDR2 FYNNEI. V was cut by 4 bases and J by 5 bases, with 14 bases left in between. The CDR3 extends over 15 amino acids. The CDR3 loop reads CASSAIRGLTGELFF. Written as DNA, the CDR3 is TGTGCCAGCAGTGCAATCAGGGGACTAACCGGGGAGCTGTTTTTT. The variable domain in full, completed from reference TRBV2 and TRBJ2-2, reads EPEVTQTPSHQVTQMGQEVILRCVPISNHLYFYWYRQILGQKVEFLVSFYNNEISEKSEIFDDQFSVERPDGSNFTLKIRSTKLEDSAMYFCASSAIRGLTGELFFGEGSRLTVL.

This chain connects TRBV5-4 to TRBJ2-6, with 9 bases that match TRBD1. This CDR3 is built from 19 residues. The germline gives CDR1 SGHNT, CDR2 YYREEE (reference sequence). Trimming cost V 3 bases and J 1 base; bases outside gene matches: 11. The CDR3 reads CASSSSRDRAPSGANVLTF. The CDR3 DNA sequence: TGTGCCAGCAGCTCATCCCGGGACAGGGCGCCTTCTGGGGCCAACGTCCTGACTTTC.